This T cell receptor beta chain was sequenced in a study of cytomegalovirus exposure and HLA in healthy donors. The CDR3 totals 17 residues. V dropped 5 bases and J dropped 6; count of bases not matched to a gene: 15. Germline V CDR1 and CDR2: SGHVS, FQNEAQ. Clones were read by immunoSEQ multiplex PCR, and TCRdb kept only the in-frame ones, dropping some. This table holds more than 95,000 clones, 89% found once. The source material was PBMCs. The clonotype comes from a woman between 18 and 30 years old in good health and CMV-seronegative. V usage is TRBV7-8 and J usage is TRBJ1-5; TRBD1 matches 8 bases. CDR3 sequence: CASSPNPRTGRRQPQHF. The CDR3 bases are TGTGCCAGCAGCCCCAACCCCCGGACAGGGAGGCGTCAGCCCCAGCATTTT.